This TCR beta chain originates from a study of shared clonotypes between healthy human individuals. Findings of the study overall: Rarefaction demonstrated incomplete sorted-subset sequencing despite large depth.

To note about this clone: Its target is unknown.

At the deep level, the assay was run. Sorted-subset replicate PCR reactions were performed with approximately 200 ng DNA, corresponding to roughly 30,000 T cell genomes. The data were produced by immunoSEQ multiplex PCR, yet TCRdb's version contains in-frame clones alone and is incomplete. Of roughly 550,000 clones in the sample, 95% to 96% were seen once. CD45RO-negative cells were positively selected for CCR7, leaving out terminally differentiated effector memory CD45RA+ cells. Trimming took 8 bases from V and 3 from J, leaving 14 bases between them. CDR3 size: 13 residues. In germline, CDR1 is SGHRS, CDR2 YFSETQ.

The receptor comes from a woman aged 25-40 years in good health. V gene TRBV5-1 combines with J gene TRBJ2-5; D may be TRBD1 (5 bases). Sequenced material: naive CD8+ T cells sorted from blood. The CDR3 loop reads CASPRQSEETQYF. Here the CDR3 DNA reads TGCGCCAGTCCCCGACAGTCAGAAGAGACCCAGTACTTC.